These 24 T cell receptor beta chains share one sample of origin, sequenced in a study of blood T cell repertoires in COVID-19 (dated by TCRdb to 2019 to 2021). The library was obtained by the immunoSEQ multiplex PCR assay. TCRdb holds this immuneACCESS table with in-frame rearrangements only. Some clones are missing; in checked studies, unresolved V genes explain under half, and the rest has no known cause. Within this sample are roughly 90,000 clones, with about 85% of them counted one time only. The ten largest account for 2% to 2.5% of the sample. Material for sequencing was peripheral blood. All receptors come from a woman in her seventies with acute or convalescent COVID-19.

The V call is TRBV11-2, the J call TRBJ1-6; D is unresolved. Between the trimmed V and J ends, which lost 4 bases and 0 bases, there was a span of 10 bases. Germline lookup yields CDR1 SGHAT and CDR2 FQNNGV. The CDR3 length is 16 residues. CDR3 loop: CASSYQAVSYNSPLHF. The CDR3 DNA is TGTGCCAGCAGCTATCAGGCCGTCTCCTATAATTCACCCCTCCACTTT. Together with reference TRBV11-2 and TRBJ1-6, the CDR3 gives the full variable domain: EAGVAQSPRYKIIEKRQSVAFWCNPISGHATLYWYQQILGQGPKLLIQFQNNGVVDDSQLPKDRFSAERLKGVDSTLKIQPAKLEDSAVYLCASSYQAVSYNSPLHFGNGTRLTVT.

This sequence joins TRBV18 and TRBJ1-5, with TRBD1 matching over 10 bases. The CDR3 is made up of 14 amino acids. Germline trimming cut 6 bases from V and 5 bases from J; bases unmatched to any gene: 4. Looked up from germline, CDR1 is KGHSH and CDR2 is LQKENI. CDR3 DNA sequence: TGTGCCAGCTCTCGAGGGACAGGGGATCAGCCCCAGCATTTT. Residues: CASSRGTGDQPQHF.

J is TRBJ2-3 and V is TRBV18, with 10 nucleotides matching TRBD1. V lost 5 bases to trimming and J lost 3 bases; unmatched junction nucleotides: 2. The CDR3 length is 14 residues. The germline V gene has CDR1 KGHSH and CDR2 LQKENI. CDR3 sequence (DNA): TGTGCCAGCTCATGGGACAGGGGAACAGATACGCAGTATTTT. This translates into CASSWDRGTDTQYF.

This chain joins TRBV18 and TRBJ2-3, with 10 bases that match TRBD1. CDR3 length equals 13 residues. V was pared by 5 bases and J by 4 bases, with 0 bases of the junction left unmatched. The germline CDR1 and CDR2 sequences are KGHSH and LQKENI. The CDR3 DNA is TGTGCCAGCTCAGGACAGGGGGCAGATACGCAGTATTTT. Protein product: CASSGQGADTQYF. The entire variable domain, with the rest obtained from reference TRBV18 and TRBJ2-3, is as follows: NAGVMQNPRHLVRRRGQEARLRCSPMKGHSHVYWYRQLPEEGLKFMVYLQKENIIDESGMPKERFSAEFPKEGPSILRIQQVVRGDSAAYFCASSGQGADTQYFGPGTRLTVL.

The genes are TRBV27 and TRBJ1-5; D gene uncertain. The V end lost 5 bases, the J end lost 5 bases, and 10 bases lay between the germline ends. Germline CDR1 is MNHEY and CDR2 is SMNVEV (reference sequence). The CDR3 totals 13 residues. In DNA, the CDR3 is TGTGCCAGCAGTCGGACGAGGGATCAGCCCCAGCATTTT. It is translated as CASSRTRDQPQHF.

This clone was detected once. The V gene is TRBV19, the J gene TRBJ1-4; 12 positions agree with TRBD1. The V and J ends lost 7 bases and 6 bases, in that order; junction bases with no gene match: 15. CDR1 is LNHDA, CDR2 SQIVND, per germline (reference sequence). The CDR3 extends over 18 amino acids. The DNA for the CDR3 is TGTGCCAGTACCCCCCTACCGGGACAGGGGGCGACGTATGAAAAACTGTTTTTT. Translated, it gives CASTPLPGQGATYEKLFF.

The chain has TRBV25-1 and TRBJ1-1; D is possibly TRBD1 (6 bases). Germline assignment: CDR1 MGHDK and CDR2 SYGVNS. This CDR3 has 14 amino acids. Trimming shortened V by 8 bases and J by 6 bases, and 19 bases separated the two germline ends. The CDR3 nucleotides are TGTGCCAGCGACTCAGCGCGGGGGCCCTCTGAAGCTTTCTTT. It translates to CASDSARGPSEAFF.

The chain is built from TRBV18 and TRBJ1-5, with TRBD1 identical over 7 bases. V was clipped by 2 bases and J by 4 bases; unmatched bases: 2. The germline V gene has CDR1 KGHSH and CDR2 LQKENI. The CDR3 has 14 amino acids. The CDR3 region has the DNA TGTGCCAGCTCACCAGAGGGACAGAATCAGCCCCAGCATTTT. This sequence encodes CASSPEGQNQPQHF.

The CDR3 DNA reads as TGCGCCAGCAGGAAGACAGGGGGCCTAGAGACCCAGTACTTC. As protein: CASRKTGGLETQYF. This chain uses TRBV5-1 with TRBJ2-5; TRBD1 aligns across 10 bases. Germline V gene lookup returns CDR1 SGHRS and CDR2 YFSETQ. The CDR3 has 14 amino acids. V was clipped by 5 bases and J by 4 bases; unmatched bases: 5.

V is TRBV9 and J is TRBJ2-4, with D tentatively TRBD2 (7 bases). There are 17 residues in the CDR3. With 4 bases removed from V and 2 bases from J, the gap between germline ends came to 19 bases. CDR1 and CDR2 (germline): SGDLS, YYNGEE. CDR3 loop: CASSPEGGGVTKNIQYF. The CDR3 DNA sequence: TGTGCCAGCAGCCCAGAGGGGGGGGGCGTGACCAAAAACATTCAGTACTTC.

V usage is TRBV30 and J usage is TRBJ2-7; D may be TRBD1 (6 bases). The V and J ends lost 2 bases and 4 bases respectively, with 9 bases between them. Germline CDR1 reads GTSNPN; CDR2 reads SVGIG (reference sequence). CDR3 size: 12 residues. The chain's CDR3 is CAWSPQGYEQYF. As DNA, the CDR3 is TGTGCCTGGAGTCCACAGGGTTACGAGCAGTACTTC.

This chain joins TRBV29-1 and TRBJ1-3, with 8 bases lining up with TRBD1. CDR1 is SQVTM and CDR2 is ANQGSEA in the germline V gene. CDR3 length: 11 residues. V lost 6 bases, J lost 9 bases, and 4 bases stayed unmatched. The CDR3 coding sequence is TGCAGCGTGGACAGGGAAGGCACCATATATTTT. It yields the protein CSVDREGTIYF.

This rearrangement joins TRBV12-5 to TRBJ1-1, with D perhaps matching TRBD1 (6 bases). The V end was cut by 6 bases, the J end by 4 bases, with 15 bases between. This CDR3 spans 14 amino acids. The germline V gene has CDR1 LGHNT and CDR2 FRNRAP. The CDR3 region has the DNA TGTGCTAGTGGCATTAGGGGGGGCACCACTGAAGCTTTCTTT. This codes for CASGIRGGTTEAFF. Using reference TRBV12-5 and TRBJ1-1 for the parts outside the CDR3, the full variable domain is DARVTQTPRHKVTEMGQEVTMRCQPILGHNTVFWYRQTMMQGLELLAYFRNRAPLDDSGMPKDRFSAEMPDATLATLKIQPSEPRDSAVYFCASGIRGGTTEAFFGQGTRLTVV.

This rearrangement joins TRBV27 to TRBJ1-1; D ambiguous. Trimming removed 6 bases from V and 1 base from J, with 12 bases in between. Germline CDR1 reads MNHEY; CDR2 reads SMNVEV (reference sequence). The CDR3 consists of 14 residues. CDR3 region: CASRIGIENTEAFF. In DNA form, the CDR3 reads TGTGCCAGCAGGATCGGGATTGAGAACACTGAAGCTTTCTTT.

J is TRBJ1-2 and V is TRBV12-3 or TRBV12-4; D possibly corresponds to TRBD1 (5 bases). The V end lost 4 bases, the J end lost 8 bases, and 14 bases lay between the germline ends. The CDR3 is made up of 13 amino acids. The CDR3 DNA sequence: TGTGCCAGCAGTTCTACTCGGGCAGGGGGCTACACCTTC. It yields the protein CASSSTRAGGYTF.

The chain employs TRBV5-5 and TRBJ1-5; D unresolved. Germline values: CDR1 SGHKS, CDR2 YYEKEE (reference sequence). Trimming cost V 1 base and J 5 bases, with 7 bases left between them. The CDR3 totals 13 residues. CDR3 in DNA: TGTGCCAGCAGCTTGATGAGCGATCAGCCCCAGCATTTT. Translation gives CASSLMSDQPQHF.

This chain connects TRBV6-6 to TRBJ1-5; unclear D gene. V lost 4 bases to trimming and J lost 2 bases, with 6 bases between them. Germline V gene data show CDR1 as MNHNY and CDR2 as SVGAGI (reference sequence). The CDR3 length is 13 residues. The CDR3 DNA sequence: TGTGCCAGCAGTTCGGCGGGCAATCAGCCCCAGCATTTT. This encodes CASSSAGNQPQHF.

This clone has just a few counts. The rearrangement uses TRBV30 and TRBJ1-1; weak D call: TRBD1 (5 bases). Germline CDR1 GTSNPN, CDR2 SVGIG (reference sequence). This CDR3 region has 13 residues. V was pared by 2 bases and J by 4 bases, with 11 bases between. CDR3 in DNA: TGTGCCTGGAGTTATGGCAGGGTCACTGAAGCTTTCTTT. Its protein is CAWSYGRVTEAFF. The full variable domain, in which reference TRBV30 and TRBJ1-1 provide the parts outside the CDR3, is SQTIHQWPATLVQPVGSPLSLECTVEGTSNPNLYWYRQAAGRGLQLLFYSVGIGQISSEVPQNLSASRPQDRQFILSSKKLLLSDSGFYLCAWSYGRVTEAFFGQGTRLTVV.

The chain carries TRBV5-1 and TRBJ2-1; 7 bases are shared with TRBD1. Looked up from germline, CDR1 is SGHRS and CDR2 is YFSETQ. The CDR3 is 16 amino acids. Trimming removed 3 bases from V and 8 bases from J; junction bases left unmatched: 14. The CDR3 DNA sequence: TGCGCCAGCAGCTATACCGGGACAGAGGGGGTGGATGAGCAGTTCTTC. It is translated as CASSYTGTEGVDEQFF.

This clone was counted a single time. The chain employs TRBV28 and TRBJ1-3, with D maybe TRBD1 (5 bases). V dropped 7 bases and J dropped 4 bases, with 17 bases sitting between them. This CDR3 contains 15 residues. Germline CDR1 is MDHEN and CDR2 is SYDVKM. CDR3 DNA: TGTGCCAGCACCCCTACAGGAGTTCCCGGAAACACCATATATTTT. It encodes CASTPTGVPGNTIYF.

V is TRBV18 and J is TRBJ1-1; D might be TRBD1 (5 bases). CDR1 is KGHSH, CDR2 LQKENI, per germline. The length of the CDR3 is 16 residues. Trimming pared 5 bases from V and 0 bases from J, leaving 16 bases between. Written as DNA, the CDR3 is TGTGCCAGCTCAACTCAGACAGATATCATGAACACTGAAGCTTTCTTT. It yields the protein CASSTQTDIMNTEAFF. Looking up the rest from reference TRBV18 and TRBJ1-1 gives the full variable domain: NAGVMQNPRHLVRRRGQEARLRCSPMKGHSHVYWYRQLPEEGLKFMVYLQKENIIDESGMPKERFSAEFPKEGPSILRIQQVVRGDSAAYFCASSTQTDIMNTEAFFGQGTRLTVV.

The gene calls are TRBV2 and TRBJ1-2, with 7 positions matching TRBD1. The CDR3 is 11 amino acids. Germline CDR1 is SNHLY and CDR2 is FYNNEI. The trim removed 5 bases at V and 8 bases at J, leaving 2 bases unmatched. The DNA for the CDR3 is TGTGCCAGCAGTATGGGACAGGGCTACACCTTC. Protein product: CASSMGQGYTF.

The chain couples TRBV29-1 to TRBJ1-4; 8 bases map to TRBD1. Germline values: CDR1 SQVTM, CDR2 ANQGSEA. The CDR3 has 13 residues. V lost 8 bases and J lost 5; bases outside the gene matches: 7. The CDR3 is CSTRQGRNEKLFF. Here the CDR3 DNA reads TGCAGCACCAGACAGGGGAGGAATGAAAAACTGTTTTTT.

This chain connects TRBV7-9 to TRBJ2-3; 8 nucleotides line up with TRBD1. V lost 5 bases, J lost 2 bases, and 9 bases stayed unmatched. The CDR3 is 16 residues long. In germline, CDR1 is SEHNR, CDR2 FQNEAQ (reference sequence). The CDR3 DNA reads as TGTGCCAGCAGCCAAGCTCGGACAGGGCTCACAGATACGCAGTATTTT. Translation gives CASSQARTGLTDTQYF.